Below, one T cell receptor (beta chain) is given with its context. This clonotype was seen at least ten times. Its antigen target is currently unknown. Base qualities were left out, and no much larger clone turns up one base away. The CDR1 and CDR2 encoded by the germline V gene (reference sequence) are DFQATT and SNEGSKA. From its cysteine to its phenylalanine, the CDR3 spans 15 amino acids. Only CDR3 DNA is held: 45 bases, read in frame from base 1. V has 6 bases trimmed and J has 8 bases trimmed; junction bases matching no gene number 10. TCR beta CDR3 regions were amplified from RNA transcripts for repertoire sequencing. The first round was an RT-PCR using HTBI primers with the Qiagen OneStep RT-PCR kit, and this first round was followed by a second-round multiplex PCR, then size selection and purification. Libraries were sequenced on an Illumina HiSeq2000 using paired-end 100 bp reads. The original methods were these. SOAPnuke was used for read processing, and reads with adapters, uncalled bases, a mean Phred below 15, or no exact constant-primer or identifier match were discarded. COPE v1.2.5 was used to merge high-quality paired reads. Unique nucleotide sequences were defined as clonotypes and aligned to IMGT TRB V, D and J references using MiTCR v1.1. The analysis was limited to V-J combinations with a frequency above 0.0001, which together covered over 99% of the repertoires. For each V-J combination, a TCR clonal expansion and chaos score was defined as the ratio of F50 clonal expansion to chaos observed in the TCRdist matrix. Welch's t-statistics and random forest were used to narrow the features down to roughly twelve V-J combinations, which were then fed into a naive Bayes classifier. The Morisita-Horn index was used to measure how similar the thyroid and blood repertoires were. The raw public data were reprocessed by TCRdb itself: fastp quality trimming at Q25, MiXCR clonotype calling, in-frame beta chains only. Under each unique CDR3 protein, matching rows form one entry showing the most common genes and DNA. TCRdb assigned the V and J calls; the authors' analysis was not used. Present in this sample are over 500,000 distinct CDR3 sequences, around a fifth of which were seen just once. Jointly, the top ten make up around 6.5% of the sample.

The data stem from a study of Graves' ophthalmopathy and Graves' hyperthyroidism (dated by TCRdb to the late 2010s). Background on the whole study: Peripheral blood samples were taken at the time of initial diagnosis, before any treatment was given. In total, some 140 blood samples were TCR-sequenced: 40 to 45 ophthalmopathy, roughly 80 hyperthyroidism and around 17 hyperthyroidism-to-ophthalmopathy patients. After sampling, hyperthyroidism patients received methimazole starting at 30 mg daily, and ophthalmopathy patients received high-dose intravenous methylprednisolone. The independent validation cohort included about 19 hyperthyroidism patients plus 17 patients who later progressed from hyperthyroidism to ophthalmopathy. To explore V-J signatures that distinguish ophthalmopathy from hyperthyroidism, a discovery set of about a hundred patients was enrolled, made up of around 44 with ophthalmopathy and some 56 with stable hyperthyroidism. The study used TCR beta repertoire signatures to distinguish Graves' ophthalmopathy from Graves' hyperthyroidism and to predict progression to ophthalmopathy. T-cell repertoires of thyroid tissue and blood were compared in 5 or 6 hyperthyroidism patients. For training and testing, the 100 or so patients in the discovery cohort were randomly divided in a 7:3 ratio.

Hyperthyroidism was defined as stable when no progression to ophthalmopathy occurred within 18 months of follow-up. Patients with hyperthyroidism were aged 18 to 65 years, had been newly diagnosed, and had a disease duration of less than 2 months. Patients with other autoimmune diseases, uncontrolled infections, pregnancy or lactation were excluded. Clinical symptoms, serum thyroxine, TRAb, thyroid ultrasound and orbital computed tomography were used for diagnosis. Using Ficoll-Paque density gradient centrifugation, PBMCs were isolated from 10 ml of fresh peripheral blood. Total RNA was extracted with Trizol reagent and quality-checked on an Agilent 2100 Bioanalyzer. Overall results and qualifications from the work: Most expanded thyroid clonotypes with a frequency above 0.001 also appeared in blood, which suggests that blood repertoires may reflect the immune response in the thyroid. In validation, the model predicted ophthalmopathy progression with more than 70% sensitivity and 72% to 80% specificity; eleven to twelve predicted patients were CT-confirmed with GO in a median of around 6.5 months. Sample size was not predetermined statistically, and investigators were not blinded to group allocation. In cross-validation, the 13-signature model distinguished ophthalmopathy from stable hyperthyroidism with more than 85% sensitivity and 81.08% specificity, while in the test set the corresponding values were 80% and 75%.

The sample consisted of peripheral blood. The chain joins TRBV20-1 to TRBJ2-4; the central 13 bases match TRBD2. The sequence came from a young woman with stable Graves' hyperthyroidism. Some clones in this sample may be carry-over from other donors' samples. Donor details come from another sample of the same person, matched by shared clones. The CDR3 region has the sequence CSASGLAGSGDIQYF. At the DNA level, the sequence is TGCAGTGCCTCGGGACTAGCGGGATCGGGGGACATTCAGTACTTC.